This T cell receptor beta chain was sequenced in a study of T cell changes during pregnancy in multiple sclerosis. Profiling relied on immunoSEQ multiplex PCR, and the TCRdb table lists in-frame clones only, not all of them. The table shows about 87,000 clones, with about 93% occurring only once. The sequenced sample was peripheral blood, obtained in the third trimester of pregnancy. The sequence derives from a female donor in good health, enrolled as a control in a pregnancy study.

The CDR3 DNA reads TGTGCCAGTAGTATCTCCTCGAGCTCCTACGAGCAGTACTTC. Its protein is CASSISSSSYEQYF. The chain is built from TRBV19 and TRBJ2-7, with D unresolved. Trimming removed 3 bases at V and 0 bases at J, with 9 bases between. The CDR3 loop spans 14 amino acids. CDR1 LNHDA and CDR2 SQIVND come from the germline V gene (reference sequence).